Below, 19 T cell receptor beta chains from the same sample are listed, as sequenced in a study of immune evolution from preneoplasia to lung adenocarcinoma. Some clones are missing from TCRdb's copy, which holds only in-frame ones; the method was immunoSEQ multiplex PCR. The profile shows roughly 35,000 clones, roughly four fifths of them singletons. Sequencing was performed on FFPE invasive lung adenocarcinoma tissue. These receptors were obtained from a person aged 55 to 75 with lung adenocarcinoma.

The CDR3 coding sequence is TGTGCCACCAGGAATCACCCCAAAGAGACCCAGTACTTC. Protein product: CATRNHPKETQYF. The J gene is TRBJ2-5, the V gene TRBV15; D is ambiguous. V was shortened by 6 bases and J by 3 bases, with 11 bases between the two germline ends. Germline V lookup: CDR1 LNHNV, CDR2 YYDKDF (reference sequence). The CDR3 is made up of 13 amino acids.

This sequence joins TRBV1 and TRBJ1-4. TRBV1 is deemed a pseudogene. CDR3 length: 13 residues. The CDR3 DNA sequence: TGCACCAGCAGCCAAAGACTGGGTGAAAAACTGTTTTTT. This gives the protein CTSSQRLGEKLFF.

This sequence joins TRBV18 and TRBJ2-3; 11 bases line up with TRBD1. CDR1 and CDR2 (germline): KGHSH, LQKENI. V shed 5 bases and J 6 bases; nucleotides not matched to a gene: 7. The CDR3 length is 15 residues. As DNA, the CDR3 is TGTGCCAGCTCAACGGACAGGGGGCGCTTCGATACGCAGTATTTT. Translated: CASSTDRGRFDTQYF.

This clone was seen more than once but under ten times. The rearrangement uses TRBV30 and TRBJ1-5, with D unclear. The germline V gene encodes CDR1 GTSNPN and CDR2 SVGIG (reference sequence). V was trimmed by 2 bases and J by 2 bases, leaving 7 bases between them. This CDR3 region has 13 residues. The CDR3 bases are TGTGCCTGGAGTCTCCAGCGCAATCAGCCCCAGCATTTT. Translating it yields CAWSLQRNQPQHF.

The V call is TRBV6-6, the J call TRBJ1-2; tentatively, D is TRBD1 (5 bases). With 6 bases removed from V and 3 bases from J, the gap between germline ends came to 8 bases. This CDR3 has 12 residues. CDR1 MNHNY and CDR2 SVGAGI come from the germline V gene (reference sequence). The CDR3 nucleotides read TGTGCCAGCAGGGGGACGGACTATGGCTACACCTTC. Amino acid sequence: CASRGTDYGYTF.

V is TRBV19 and J is TRBJ1-1; D gene uncertain. V lost 6 bases, J lost 0 bases, and 8 bases lay in between. Germline CDR1 reads LNHDA; CDR2 reads SQIVND (reference sequence). The CDR3 length is 13 residues. CDR3 in amino acids: CASSLWMNTEAFF. Written as DNA, the CDR3 is TGTGCCAGTAGCCTTTGGATGAACACTGAAGCTTTCTTT.

The sample holds one count of this clone. The rearrangement links TRBV19 to TRBJ1-5; D is ambiguous. V was clipped by 5 bases and J by 11 bases, with 10 bases between them. This CDR3 comprises 11 residues. In germline, CDR1 is LNHDA, CDR2 SQIVND (reference sequence). The CDR3 DNA is TGTGCCAGTAGTCAAGCCGCGGCCCAGCATTTT. It is translated as CASSQAAAQHF.

In its sample, this clone was seen a few times. The chain couples TRBV12-5 to TRBJ1-4, with a possible D match to TRBD1 (5 bases). V shed 3 bases and J shed 7 bases, with 18 bases lying between them. This CDR3 is built from 16 residues. Per the germline V gene, CDR1 is LGHNT and CDR2 is FRNRAP. The DNA for the CDR3 is TGTGCTAGTGGTTTCTCCCTGGACAAAATTGGTGAAAAACTGTTTTTT. Translating it yields CASGFSLDKIGEKLFF.

This clone was observed a single time. J is TRBJ2-1 and V is TRBV5-6; unclear D gene. The CDR3 is made up of 12 amino acids. V lost 2 bases and J lost 6, with 6 bases in between. The germline V gene encodes CDR1 SGHDT and CDR2 YYEEEE. The CDR3: CASSFTFNEQFF. The CDR3 DNA is TGTGCCAGCAGCTTTACCTTCAATGAGCAGTTCTTC.

In this sample, this clone turned up a few times. This chain joins TRBV10-3 and TRBJ2-7, with D uncertain. Germline CDR1 is ENHRY and CDR2 is SYGVKD. V dropped 3 bases and J dropped 4 bases, with 4 bases sitting between them. The CDR3 is 11 residues long. The CDR3 protein is CAISDQYEQYF. The DNA of the CDR3 is TGTGCCATCAGTGATCAGTACGAGCAGTACTTC.

The genes are TRBV5-4 and TRBJ1-2, with D possibly TRBD1 on 5 matching bases. The germline V gene has CDR1 SGHNT and CDR2 YYREEE (reference sequence). V was cut by 0 bases and J by 5 bases, with 8 bases left in between. The length of the CDR3 is 13 residues. CDR3 amino acids: CASSLDRLYGYTF. CDR3 nucleotides: TGTGCCAGCAGCTTGGACAGGTTGTATGGCTACACCTTC.

The chain combines TRBV28 with TRBJ2-7; D perhaps matches TRBD1 (6 bases). The V end was cut by 6 bases, the J end by 1 base, with 16 bases between. Germline V gene data show CDR1 as MDHEN and CDR2 as SYDVKM. There are 15 residues in the CDR3. CDR3 sequence: CASSWSDRSSYEQYF. The CDR3, as DNA: TGTGCCAGCAGCTGGTCCGACAGGAGTTCCTACGAGCAGTACTTC.

This clone was seen a handful of times. The V gene is TRBV4-2, the J gene TRBJ2-3; D call uncertain. This CDR3 is built from 14 residues. Trimming took off 1 base at V and 7 bases at J, with 12 bases between the two ends. Germline CDR1 LGHNA, CDR2 YNFKEQ. CDR3 protein: CASSQVAADYTQYF. The CDR3 nucleotides read TGTGCCAGCAGCCAAGTAGCAGCAGACTATACGCAGTATTTT.

This clone was seen more than once but under ten times. The CDR3 DNA reads TGTGCCAGCAGCTTACTCTTCGGGGCAGGGGGCTCTGGGGCCAACGTCCTGACTTTC. Encoded protein: CASSLLFGAGGSGANVLTF. The V and J genes are TRBV7-2 and TRBJ2-6, with 7 positions matching TRBD1. With 2 bases clipped from V and 0 bases from J, the junction kept 10 bases outside the gene matches. The CDR3 consists of 19 residues. Germline V gene sequence: CDR1 SGHTA, CDR2 FQGNSA.

The V and J genes are TRBV9 and TRBJ2-3; no clear D gene. The V end was cut by 4 bases, the J end by 2 bases, with 11 bases between. The CDR3 loop spans 14 amino acids. The germline gives CDR1 SGDLS, CDR2 YYNGEE. CDR3 in DNA: TGTGCCAGCAGCCGTACGGAAGTCACAGATACGCAGTATTTT. The encoded protein is CASSRTEVTDTQYF.

There are many counts of this clone. The chain joins TRBV6-6 to TRBJ2-2, with 7 bases aligning to TRBD2. The ends lost 7 bases at V and 2 bases at J; junction bases unmatched: 4. The CDR3 consists of 14 residues. CDR1 MNHNY and CDR2 SVGAGI come from the germline V gene (reference sequence). The CDR3 coding sequence is TGTGCCAGCAAGCGGGACTTAAACACCGGGGAGCTGTTTTTT. This codes for CASKRDLNTGELFF.

This clone was detected once. The V gene is TRBV10-3, the J gene TRBJ1-1; D may be TRBD1 (6 bases). The germline V and J ends were trimmed by 2 bases and 5 bases, with 9 bases remaining between them. This CDR3 contains 13 residues. Germline CDR1 and CDR2: ENHRY and SYGVKD. CDR3 nucleotide sequence: TGTGCCATCAGTGAGAGGGGGGGTACTGAAGCTTTCTTT. Its translation is CAISERGGTEAFF.

V and J are TRBV12-5 and TRBJ2-5, with 10 bases fitting TRBD1. After removal of 3 bases from V and 5 bases from J, the junction contained 6 bases not matched to a gene. This CDR3 region has 15 residues. The V gene's germline CDR1 is LGHNT and CDR2 FRNRAP. As DNA, the CDR3 is TGTGCTAGTGGTTTAACGGGGACAGGGGTTGAGACCCAGTACTTC. This translates into CASGLTGTGVETQYF.

This sequence joins TRBV19 and TRBJ2-1; no firm D call. CDR3 length: 13 residues. The V gene lost 5 bases and the J gene lost 3 bases, with 8 bases spanning the gap. CDR1 and CDR2 from the germline V gene are LNHDA and SQIVND (reference sequence). The CDR3 nucleotides read TGTGCCAGTAGTCCCTTCCGCTACAATGAGCAGTTCTTC. Translation: CASSPFRYNEQFF.